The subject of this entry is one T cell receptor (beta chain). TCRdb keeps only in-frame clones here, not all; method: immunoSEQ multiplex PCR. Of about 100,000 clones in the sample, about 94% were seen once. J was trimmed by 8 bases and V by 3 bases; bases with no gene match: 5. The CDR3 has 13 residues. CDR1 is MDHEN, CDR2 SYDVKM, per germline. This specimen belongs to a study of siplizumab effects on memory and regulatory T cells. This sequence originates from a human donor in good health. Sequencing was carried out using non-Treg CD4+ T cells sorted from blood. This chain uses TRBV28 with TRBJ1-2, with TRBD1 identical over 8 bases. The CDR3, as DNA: TGTGCCAGCAGTTTCCAGGGGGCGCCCGGCTACACCTTC. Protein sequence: CASSFQGAPGYTF.